Sequencing of this T cell receptor (beta chain) was carried out in a study of T cell changes during pregnancy in multiple sclerosis. Germline V gene data show CDR1 as GTSNPN and CDR2 as SVGIG (reference sequence). CDR3 length: 13 amino acids. V was clipped by 4 bases and J by 9 bases; unmatched bases: 9. The data were produced by immunoSEQ multiplex PCR, yet TCRdb's version contains in-frame clones alone and is incomplete. This table has about 100,000 clones, more than 80% appearing once. This clone occurred once. The specimen was peripheral blood, collected in the second trimester of pregnancy. This clonotype originated in a female donor with multiple sclerosis, enrolled in a pregnancy study. V and J are TRBV30 and TRBJ2-1; the match to TRBD2 covers 7 bases. The CDR3 here is CAWTLLAESEQFF. DNA of the CDR3: TGTGCCTGGACCCTTCTAGCGGAAAGTGAGCAGTTCTTC.